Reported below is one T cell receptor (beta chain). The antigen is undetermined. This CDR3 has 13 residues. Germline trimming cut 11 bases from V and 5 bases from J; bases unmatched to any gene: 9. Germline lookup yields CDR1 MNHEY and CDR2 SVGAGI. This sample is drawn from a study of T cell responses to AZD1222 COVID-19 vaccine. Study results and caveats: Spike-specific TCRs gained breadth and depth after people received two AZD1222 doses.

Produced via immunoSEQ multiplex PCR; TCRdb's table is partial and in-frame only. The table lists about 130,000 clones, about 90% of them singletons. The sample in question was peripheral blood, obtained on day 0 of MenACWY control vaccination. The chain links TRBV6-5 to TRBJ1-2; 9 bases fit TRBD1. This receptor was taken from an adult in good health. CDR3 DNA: TGTGCCTGCGCAGCGGGACAGGGTTATGGCTACACCTTC. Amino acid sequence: CACAAGQGYGYTF.